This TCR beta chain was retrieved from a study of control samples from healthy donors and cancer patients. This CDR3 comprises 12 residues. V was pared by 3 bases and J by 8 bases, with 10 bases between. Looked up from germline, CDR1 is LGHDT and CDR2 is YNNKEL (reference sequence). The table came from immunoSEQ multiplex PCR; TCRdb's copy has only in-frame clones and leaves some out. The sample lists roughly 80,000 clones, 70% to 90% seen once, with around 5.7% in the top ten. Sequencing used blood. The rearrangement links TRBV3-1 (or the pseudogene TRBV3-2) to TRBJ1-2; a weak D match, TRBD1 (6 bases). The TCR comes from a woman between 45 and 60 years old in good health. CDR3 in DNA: TGTGCCAGCAGCCACAACAGGGAAGGCTACACCTTC. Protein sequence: CASSHNREGYTF.